Described below is a single TCR beta chain sequence and its context. Its cognate antigen is unknown. Clones were read by immunoSEQ multiplex PCR, and TCRdb kept only the in-frame ones, dropping some. The sample includes around 130,000 clones, approximately 88% seen only once; the top ten take approximately 7%. The sample originates from a study of T cell responses to AZD1222 COVID-19 vaccine. Looking at the study overall: Second doses were pooled across both intervals (about 4 or about 12 weeks).

After removal of 5 bases from V and 0 bases from J, the junction contained 15 bases not matched to a gene. The CDR3 has 19 residues. Germline CDR1 and CDR2: PRHDT and FYEKMQ (reference sequence). The study, taken as a whole, reports: Sampled repertoires all dated from after the peak T cell response.

The chain uses TRBV13 and TRBJ2-1, with 8 bases identical to TRBD2. This TCR derives from an adult in good health. The sample in question was peripheral blood, obtained on day 0 of AZD1222 vaccination. The CDR3 reads CASSPWGSGAPGSYNEQFF. The CDR3 DNA sequence: TGTGCCAGCAGCCCGTGGGGTAGCGGGGCCCCGGGCTCCTACAATGAGCAGTTCTTC.